What follows are 21 T cell receptor beta chains derived from one specimen sequenced in a study of shared clonotypes between healthy human individuals. Sequencing used immunoSEQ multiplex PCR; TCRdb keeps in-frame clones, though not all of them. The sample shows fewer than 2.5 million clones, more than 85% of them seen only once. The material sequenced was naive CD4+ T cells from PBMCs. Subset meaning: CD45RA+ positively selected. These receptors came from a man between 18 and 35 years old in good health. Some clones in this sample may be carry-over from other donors' samples.

The V and J genes are TRBV5-5 and TRBJ2-7, with D hard to call. The CDR3 totals 14 residues. V gave up 0 bases and J gave up 1 base, with 8 bases separating them. Germline V gene sequence: CDR1 SGHKS, CDR2 YYEKEE (reference sequence). The CDR3 is CASSLGLRSYEQYF. The CDR3, as DNA: TGTGCCAGCAGCTTGGGACTCAGATCCTACGAGCAGTACTTC.

This clone appeared once. The chain uses TRBV9 and TRBJ1-2; D call uncertain. CDR1 and CDR2 (germline): SGDLS, YYNGEE. The CDR3 loop spans 15 amino acids. The germline V and J ends were trimmed by 0 bases and 3 bases, with 12 bases remaining between them. The CDR3 coding sequence is TGTGCCAGCAGCGTAGACGCCACCCTGGACTATGGCTACACCTTC. Encoded protein: CASSVDATLDYGYTF.

The chain employs TRBV27 and TRBJ2-2, with 12 bases lining up with TRBD2. V gave up 7 bases and J gave up 7 bases; unmatched junction bases: 7. This CDR3 spans 15 amino acids. Germline V gene lookup returns CDR1 MNHEY and CDR2 SMNVEV (reference sequence). The CDR3: CASNPSGRAHGELFF. CDR3 in DNA: TGTGCCAGCAACCCTAGCGGGAGGGCCCACGGGGAGCTGTTTTTT.

The rearrangement links TRBV7-2 to TRBJ2-7; 9 nucleotides match TRBD1. CDR3 length: 14 residues. The germline V gene encodes CDR1 SGHTA and CDR2 FQGNSA. V shed 5 bases, J shed 7 bases, and the junction held 9 bases outside the gene matches. CDR3 sequence (DNA): TGTGCCAGCAGCCTGGACAGGGGTGGTGGGGAGCAGTACTTC. It translates to CASSLDRGGGEQYF.

Concerning this clone: This CDR3 is also generated by other DNA sequences in the sample. V is TRBV5-1 and J is TRBJ2-3, with TRBD2 matching over 9 bases. Germline CDR1 is SGHRS and CDR2 is YFSETQ. V was clipped by 3 bases and J by 0 bases; unmatched bases: 2. This CDR3 spans 15 amino acids. CDR3 sequence (DNA): TGCGCCAGCAGCTCACTAGCGGGCAGCACAGATACGCAGTATTTT. It is translated as CASSSLAGSTDTQYF. Together with reference TRBV5-1 and TRBJ2-3, the CDR3 gives the full variable domain: KAGVTQTPRYLIKTRGQQVTLSCSPISGHRSVSWYQQTPGQGLQFLFEYFSETQRNKGNFPGRFSGRQFSNSRSEMNVSTLELGDSALYLCASSSLAGSTDTQYFGPGTRLTVL.

The CDR3 here is CARSGQGPYNEQFF. The CDR3 bases are TGTGCCAGAAGCGGACAGGGTCCGTACAATGAGCAGTTCTTC. The gene calls are TRBV5-3 and TRBJ2-1; TRBD1 matches 8 bases. TRBV5-3 is noted as an ORF with a role that remains uncertain. The CDR3 runs 14 residues. V trimming: 4 bases; J trimming: 4 bases; junction bases outside the gene matches: 4.

The CDR3 region is CASSQEYVQSYGYTF. The CDR3 DNA is TGCGCCAGCAGCCAAGAGTATGTGCAGAGCTATGGCTACACCTTC. V usage is TRBV4-3 and J usage is TRBJ1-2, with D uncertain. Between the trimmed V and J ends, which lost 0 bases and 4 bases, there was a span of 12 bases. The germline V gene has CDR1 LGHNA and CDR2 YSLEER. The CDR3 length is 15 residues.

V and J are TRBV29-1 and TRBJ1-2, with 9 bases lining up with TRBD1. There are 15 residues in the CDR3. Per the germline V gene, CDR1 is SQVTM and CDR2 is ANQGSEA. With V trimmed by 7 bases and J by 4 bases, 13 bases remained unmatched. CDR3 bases: TGCAGCGATCCGGGACAGGGATCAGCAGTCTATGGCTACACCTTC. It is translated as CSDPGQGSAVYGYTF.

V usage is TRBV7-9 and J usage is TRBJ2-7, with TRBD1 identical over 8 bases. With 2 bases clipped from V and 2 bases from J, the junction kept 5 bases outside the gene matches. The CDR3 extends over 15 amino acids. Germline CDR1 SEHNR, CDR2 FQNEAQ (reference sequence). CDR3 coding DNA: TGTGCCAGCAGCTTACGGGACAGGACTCCCTACGAGCAGTACTTC. Translation gives CASSLRDRTPYEQYF.

The chain combines TRBV5-4 with TRBJ2-7; 7 nucleotides line up with TRBD1. Trimming at V came to 3 bases and at J to 3 bases, leaving 9 bases not matched to a gene. The germline gives CDR1 SGHNT, CDR2 YYREEE (reference sequence). The CDR3 sequence is 15 residues long. The CDR3 region is CASSSKDRLFYEQYF. In DNA form, the CDR3 reads TGTGCCAGCAGCTCCAAGGACAGGCTGTTCTACGAGCAGTACTTC.

The chain joins TRBV9 to TRBJ2-7; 11 bases match TRBD1. V gave up 0 bases and J gave up 4 bases; unmatched junction bases: 3. This CDR3 has 15 residues. Germline values: CDR1 SGDLS, CDR2 YYNGEE. CDR3 in DNA: TGTGCCAGCAGCGTAGGGGGACAGGGGGTGTACGAGCAGTACTTC. Its protein is CASSVGGQGVYEQYF.

This chain links TRBV28 with TRBJ1-1; D remains unclear. Germline values: CDR1 MDHEN, CDR2 SYDVKM. Trimming removed 6 bases at V and 11 bases at J, with 13 bases between. The CDR3 spans 11 residues. The CDR3 DNA reads as TGTGCCAGCAGCCTACTTAGCAGGGCTTTCTTT. Translated, it gives CASSLLSRAFF.

This clone was picked up one time. The rearrangement links TRBV5-1 to TRBJ2-7, with unresolved D. V dropped 4 bases and J dropped 3 bases, with 17 bases sitting between them. The CDR3 is 15 residues long. CDR1 is SGHRS, CDR2 YFSETQ, per germline. CDR3 DNA sequence: TGCGCCAGCAGCGCAAATGGGCAATCTGACTACGAGCAGTACTTC. Translated, it gives CASSANGQSDYEQYF.

The genes are TRBV2 and TRBJ1-2; D is unresolved. The CDR3 totals 14 residues. V was cut by 0 bases and J by 6 bases, with 11 bases left in between. Per the germline V gene, CDR1 is SNHLY and CDR2 is FYNNEI. The CDR3 coding sequence is TGTGCCAGCAGTGAAGCTACCATCTCAGATGGCTACACCTTC. As protein: CASSEATISDGYTF.

The J gene is TRBJ2-5, the V gene TRBV4-1; no clear D. The germline V gene has CDR1 MGHRA and CDR2 YSYEKL. The CDR3 runs 13 residues. Trimming took 2 bases from V and 5 from J, leaving 9 bases between them. CDR3 DNA: TGCGCCAGCAGCCAAATCATGAGGGAGACCCAGTACTTC. This codes for CASSQIMRETQYF.

The chain is built from TRBV7-8 and TRBJ2-7, with a weak D call TRBD2 (6 bases). Germline V lookup: CDR1 SGHVS, CDR2 FQNEAQ. V gave up 1 base and J gave up 3 bases, with 10 bases separating them. The CDR3 runs to 14 residues. DNA for the CDR3: TGTGCCAGCAGCTTAGAGGTGGGAGGCTACGAGCAGTACTTC. Protein product: CASSLEVGGYEQYF. The full variable domain, in which reference TRBV7-8 and TRBJ2-7 provide the parts outside the CDR3, is GAGVSQSPRYKVAKRGQDVALRCDPISGHVSLFWYQQALGQGPEFLTYFQNEAQLDKSGLPSDRFFAERPEGSVSTLKIQRTQQEDSAVYLCASSLEVGGYEQYFGPGTRLTVT.

The chain combines TRBV10-3 with TRBJ2-1; 9 bases line up with TRBD2. This CDR3 has 16 amino acids. V was pared by 3 bases and J by 8 bases, with 11 bases of the junction left unmatched. Germline V lookup: CDR1 ENHRY, CDR2 SYGVKD. CDR3 loop: CAISDDGSGRMDEQFF. The CDR3 DNA is TGTGCCATCAGTGACGATGGCAGCGGGAGGATGGATGAGCAGTTCTTC.

The chain employs TRBV11-2 and TRBJ1-5; 8 bases agree with TRBD1. Germline-derived CDR1 and CDR2 are SGHAT and FQNNGV. The CDR3 covers 15 residues. The ends lost 5 bases at V and 11 bases at J; junction bases unmatched: 14. In DNA form, the CDR3 reads TGTGCCAGCAGCCCCGGCGCGGCAGGGGGCTCAACCCAGCATTTT. Translated: CASSPGAAGGSTQHF.

The V gene is TRBV7-3, the J gene TRBJ2-2, with 9 bases that match TRBD2. The length of the CDR3 is 16 residues. With 2 bases clipped from V and 3 bases from J, the junction kept 4 bases outside the gene matches. The germline V gene encodes CDR1 SGHTA and CDR2 FQGTGA. The CDR3 region is CASSLVAGVHTGELFF. As DNA, the CDR3 is TGTGCCAGCAGCTTAGTAGCGGGAGTTCACACCGGGGAGCTGTTTTTT. The full variable domain, completed using reference TRBV7-3 and TRBJ2-2, is GAGVSQTPSNKVTEKGKYVELRCDPISGHTALYWYRQSLGQGPEFLIYFQGTGAADDSGLPNDRFFAVRPEGSVSTLKIQRTERGDSAVYLCASSLVAGVHTGELFFGEGSRLTVL.

In this sample, this clone turned up once. The rearrangement uses TRBV9 and TRBJ2-5; D is ambiguous. There are 15 residues in the CDR3. The germline CDR1 and CDR2 sequences are SGDLS and YYNGEE. Trimming removed 0 bases at V and 1 base at J, with 10 bases between. The CDR3 sequence: CASSVVATTQETQYF. In DNA form, the CDR3 reads TGTGCCAGCAGCGTAGTCGCGACCACCCAAGAGACCCAGTACTTC.

V is TRBV11-2 and J is TRBJ2-7; D is unclear. Germline V CDR1 and CDR2: SGHAT, FQNNGV. V lost 1 base to trimming and J lost 4 bases, with 8 bases between them. This CDR3 has 13 amino acids. CDR3 sequence (DNA): TGTGCCAGCAGCTTAGCGGCGGTTTACGAGCAGTACTTC. As protein: CASSLAAVYEQYF.